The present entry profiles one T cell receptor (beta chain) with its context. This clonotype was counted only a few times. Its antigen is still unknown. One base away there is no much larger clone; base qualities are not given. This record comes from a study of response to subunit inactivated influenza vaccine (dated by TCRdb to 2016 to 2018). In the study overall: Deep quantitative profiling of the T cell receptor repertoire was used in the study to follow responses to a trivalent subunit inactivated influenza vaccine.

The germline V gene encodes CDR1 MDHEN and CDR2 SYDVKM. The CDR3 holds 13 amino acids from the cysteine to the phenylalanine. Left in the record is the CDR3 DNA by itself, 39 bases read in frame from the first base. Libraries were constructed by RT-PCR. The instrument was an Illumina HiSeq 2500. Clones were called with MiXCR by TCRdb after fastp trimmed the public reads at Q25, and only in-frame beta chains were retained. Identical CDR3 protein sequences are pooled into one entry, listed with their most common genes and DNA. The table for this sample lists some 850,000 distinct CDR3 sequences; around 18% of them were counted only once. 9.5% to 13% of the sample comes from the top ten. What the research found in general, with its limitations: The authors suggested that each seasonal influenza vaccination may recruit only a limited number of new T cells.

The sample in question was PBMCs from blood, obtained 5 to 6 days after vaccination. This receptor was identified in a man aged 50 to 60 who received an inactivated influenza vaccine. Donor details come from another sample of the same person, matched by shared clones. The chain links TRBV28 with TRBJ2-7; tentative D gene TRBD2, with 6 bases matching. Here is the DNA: TGTGTCACCCACAGTGGGAGGAACTACGAGCAGTACTTC. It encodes CVTHSGRNYEQYF.